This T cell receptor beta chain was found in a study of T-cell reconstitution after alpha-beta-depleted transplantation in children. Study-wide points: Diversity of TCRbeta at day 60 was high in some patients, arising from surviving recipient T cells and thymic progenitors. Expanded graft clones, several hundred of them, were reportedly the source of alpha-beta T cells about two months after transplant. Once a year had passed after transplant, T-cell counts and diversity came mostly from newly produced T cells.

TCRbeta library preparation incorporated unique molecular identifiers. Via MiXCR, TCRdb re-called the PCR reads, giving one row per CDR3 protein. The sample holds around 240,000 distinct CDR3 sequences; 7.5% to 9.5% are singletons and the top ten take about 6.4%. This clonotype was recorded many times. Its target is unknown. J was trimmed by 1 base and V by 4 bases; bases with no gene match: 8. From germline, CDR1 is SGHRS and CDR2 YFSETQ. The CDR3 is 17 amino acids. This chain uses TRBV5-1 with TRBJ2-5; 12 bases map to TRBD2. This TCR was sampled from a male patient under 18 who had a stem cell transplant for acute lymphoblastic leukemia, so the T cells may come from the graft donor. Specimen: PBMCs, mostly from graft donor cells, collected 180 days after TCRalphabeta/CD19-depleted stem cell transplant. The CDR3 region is CASSPPTSGRLQETQYF. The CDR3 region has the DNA TGCGCCAGCAGCCCTCCTACTAGCGGGAGGCTCCAAGAGACCCAGTACTTC.